This T cell receptor (beta chain) stems from a study of T cells in narcolepsy. The overall study: Healthy controls were enrolled alongside patients with narcolepsy type 1 or type 2.

Trimming removed 10 bases from V and 3 bases from J; junction bases left unmatched: 10. From germline, CDR1 is SGHVS and CDR2 FQNEAQ. The CDR3 extends over 14 amino acids. Remarks on this clone: Its antigen is still unknown.

Study-wide results and limits: Blood of same and different patients, but not healthy controls, reportedly held recurring autoreactive clonotypes. Some memory CD4+ repertoires had no autoreactive clone sequences. Autoreactive HCRT-specific and TRIB2-specific clonotypes were marked in same-patient CSF-versus-blood CD4+ comparisons.

The repertoire was sequenced with immunoSEQ multiplex PCR; TCRdb's copy has only in-frame clones and lacks some. The sample shows some 14,000 clones, around nine tenths of them seen only once. This receptor was obtained from a human donor with narcolepsy. Sample: CD45RA- memory CD4+ T cells from PBMCs. The V call is TRBV7-8, the J call TRBJ2-7, with 9 bases that match TRBD1. The CDR3 DNA follows: TGTGCCACAGGAGGGACAGGGAATTTCTACGAGCAGTACTTC. Its translation: CATGGTGNFYEQYF.